The rows below give T cell receptor beta chains drawn from one sample of a study of cytomegalovirus exposure and HLA in healthy donors. Measured with immunoSEQ multiplex PCR; TCRdb has only the in-frame clones, and not every one. Here the sample spans some 190,000 clones, 70% to 80% being singletons. The sequenced sample was PBMCs. Every receptor here comes from a man aged 18 to 30 in good health and CMV-seronegative. Both conserved end residues are part of each CDR3. D genes are given only for firm matches. Size is omitted from some rows. Given values are once, few, many or a class for expanded clones.

CASSDTTYEQYF	TGTGCCTCCTCGGACACCACCTACGAGCAGTACTTC	NA	TRBJ2-7	NA	TRBV30
CASSLRQGTEETQYF	TGCGCCAGCAGCTTGAGACAGGGGACTGAAGAGACCCAGTACTTC	NA	TRBJ2-5	TRBD1	TRBV5-1
CASGLGGPGANVLTF	TGTGCTAGTGGTTTGGGGGGCCCTGGGGCCAACGTCCTGACTTTC	NA	TRBJ2-6	NA	TRBV12-5
CASSPPLLTPVYNEQFF	TGTGCCAGCTCACCACCGCTACTGACACCCGTTTACAATGAGCAGTTCTTC	NA	TRBJ2-1	NA	TRBV18
CASSQVLTGYDSPLHF	TGTGCCAGCAGCCAAGTTTTAACAGGTTACGATTCACCCCTCCACTTT	NA	TRBJ1-6	NA	TRBV4-2
CASSLTGVIAGELFF	TGTGCCAGCAGTCTGACAGGGGTCATAGCCGGGGAGCTGTTTTTT	NA	TRBJ2-2	TRBD1	TRBV6-1
CASSFSGTPREQYF	TGCGCCAGCAGCTTTAGCGGGACCCCCCGCGAGCAGTACTTC	NA	TRBJ2-7	TRBD2	TRBV5-1
CASYTGMDGELFF	TGCGCCAGTTACACAGGGATGGACGGGGAGCTGTTTTTT	NA	TRBJ2-2	NA	TRBV5-1
CASSVGLGAEAFF	TGTGCCAGCAGCGTCGGGTTAGGAGCTGAAGCTTTCTTT	NA	TRBJ1-1	NA	TRBV6-5
CASSPVPGELFF	TGTGCCAGCAGCCCCGTCCCCGGGGAGCTGTTTTTT	NA	TRBJ2-2	NA	TRBV11-2
CASSQAHRTGNQPQHF	TGCGCCAGCAGCCAAGCCCACCGGACAGGGAATCAGCCCCAGCATTTT	NA	TRBJ1-5	TRBD1	TRBV4-3
CASSLSSGAARGTGELFF	TGTGCCAGCAGTTTAAGTTCAGGGGCCGCACGCGGCACCGGGGAGCTGTTTTTT	once	TRBJ2-2	NA	TRBV27
CASREISGEAFF	TGCGCCAGCAGAGAAATCAGCGGTGAAGCTTTCTTT	NA	TRBJ1-1	NA	TRBV10-2
CASSVGQGYTEAFF	TGTGCCAGCAGCGTAGGGCAGGGGTACACTGAAGCTTTCTTT	NA	TRBJ1-1	NA	TRBV9
CASSPPSGWSSYNEQFF	TGTGCCAGCAGTCCCCCTAGCGGATGGAGCTCCTACAATGAGCAGTTCTTC	NA	TRBJ2-1	TRBD2	TRBV27
CASSASPGQGAYEQYF	TGTGCCAGCAGCGCCTCCCCGGGACAGGGGGCCTACGAGCAGTACTTC	once	TRBJ2-7	TRBD1	TRBV9
CASSPHTLAATSYNEQFF	TGTGCCAGCAGCCCGCACACCTTAGCGGCCACAAGTTACAATGAGCAGTTCTTC	NA	TRBJ2-1	NA	TRBV7-8
CASSLSSLGLAGVNEQFF	TGTGCCAGCAGTTTATCGTCGTTGGGACTAGCGGGAGTCAATGAGCAGTTCTTC	NA	TRBJ2-1	TRBD2	TRBV27
CAGRTSGKTGELFF	TGTGCCGGGAGGACTAGCGGGAAGACCGGGGAGCTGTTTTTT	NA	TRBJ2-2	TRBD2	TRBV6-6
CASSQDNSLYTDTQYF	TGTGCCAGCAGCCAAGATAACAGTCTCTACACAGATACGCAGTATTTT	NA	TRBJ2-3	NA	TRBV4-2
CSSSRLGENTEAFF	TGTTCCAGCAGCCGATTAGGGGAGAACACTGAAGCTTTCTTT	NA	TRBJ1-1	NA	TRBV7-9
CASSGDRSTEAFF	TGTGCCAGCTCAGGGGACAGAAGCACTGAAGCTTTCTTT	NA	TRBJ1-1	TRBD1	TRBV18
CASSQDRRQGVGNQPQHF	TGCGCCAGCAGCCAAGATCGGAGGCAGGGGGTAGGCAATCAGCCCCAGCATTTT	NA	TRBJ1-5	TRBD1	TRBV4-1
CASSQLAGKTDTQYF	TGTGCCAGCTCACAACTAGCGGGGAAGACAGATACGCAGTATTTT	few	TRBJ2-3	TRBD2	TRBV18
CASSPGGGQPQHF	TGTGCCAGCAGTCCAGGGGGCGGGCAGCCCCAGCATTTT	once	TRBJ1-5	TRBD1	TRBV27
CASSLQEANYGYTF	TGTGCCAGCTCGCTCCAGGAAGCTAACTATGGCTACACCTTC	NA	TRBJ1-2	NA	TRBV18
CASSIEDRGWQPQHF	TGTGCCAGTAGTATCGAGGACAGGGGCTGGCAGCCCCAGCATTTT	NA	TRBJ1-5	TRBD1	TRBV19
CASSLADLRENTEAFF	TGTGCCAGCAGCCTCGCGGACCTCCGGGAAAACACTGAAGCTTTCTTT	NA	TRBJ1-1	NA	TRBV7-9
CASSPTFGDEQYF	TGTGCCAGCTCACCAACCTTCGGGGACGAGCAGTACTTC	NA	TRBJ2-7	NA	TRBV18
CAWKRERWETQYF	TGTGCCTGGAAGCGGGAGAGGTGGGAGACCCAGTACTTC	NA	TRBJ2-5	TRBD2	TRBV30
CASSVQGDNHQPQHF	TGTGCTAGCAGCGTCCAAGGGGACAATCATCAGCCCCAGCATTTT	NA	TRBJ1-5	NA	TRBV7-7
CASSSGTGKEKLFF	TGCGCCAGCAGCTCCGGGACAGGAAAAGAAAAACTGTTTTTT	NA	TRBJ1-4	TRBD1	TRBV5-1
CASSLPAGARETQYF	TGTGCCAGCAGCTTGCCCGCGGGGGCGAGGGAGACCCAGTACTTC	NA	TRBJ2-5	NA	TRBV5-4
CASSSAPVGQGYEQYF	TGTGCCAGCAGCTCCGCTCCGGTTGGACAGGGCTACGAGCAGTACTTC	NA	TRBJ2-7	TRBD1	TRBV7-2
CASSQVSYGTDTQYF	TGCGCCAGCAGCCAAGTTTCTTATGGCACAGATACGCAGTATTTT	NA	TRBJ2-3	NA	TRBV4-1
CASSFPLGNTIYF	TGTGCCAGCAGCTTTCCCCTTGGAAACACCATATATTTT	NA	TRBJ1-3	NA	TRBV11-2
CASSLALVGRGTGELFF	TGTGCCAGCAGCTTAGCGCTGGTCGGGAGGGGAACCGGGGAGCTGTTTTTT	NA	TRBJ2-2	TRBD2	TRBV7-8